These 21 T cell receptor beta chains were all obtained from the same sample, sequenced in a study of identical twins. Each CDR3 protein is one row after TCRdb ran MiXCR on the 5' RACE reads. The table has 450,000 or so distinct CDR3 sequences, 14% seen once. In addition, the sample was reused for a study of yellow fever vaccine responses in identical twins.

Sequenced sample: CD4+ T cells sorted from blood. The receptor set was obtained from a woman aged 18-35 years in good health.

This clonotype was seen a handful of times. The chain uses TRBV18 and TRBJ2-7; 12 bases fit TRBD2. Germline trimming cut 8 bases from V and 7 bases from J; bases unmatched to any gene: 15. This CDR3 spans 16 amino acids. Germline CDR1 KGHSH, CDR2 LQKENI. For the CDR3, the DNA is TGTGCCAGCGCAACAGGAAAGAAAGGACTAGCGGGAGAGCAGTACTTC. This translates into CASATGKKGLAGEQYF.

The rearrangement links TRBV11-2 to TRBJ2-3, with a weak D call TRBD1 (5 bases). Trimming removed 4 bases at V and 5 bases at J, with 13 bases between. CDR3 length equals 14 residues. Germline values: CDR1 SGHAT, CDR2 FQNNGV. This CDR3 is CASSSTRVRDTQYF. CDR3 bases: TGTGCCAGCAGCTCCACCAGGGTTAGAGATACGCAGTATTTT.

The chain joins TRBV28 to TRBJ2-3, with 8 nucleotides matching TRBD1. Per the germline V gene, CDR1 is MDHEN and CDR2 is SYDVKM. The J segment lost 5 bases and the V segment lost 1 base, leaving 5 bases of the junction unmatched. CDR3 size: 15 residues. The CDR3 nucleotides read TGTGCCAGCAGTTTATCAGGGGGCCTAGGAGATACGCAGTATTTT. As protein: CASSLSGGLGDTQYF.

J is TRBJ2-2 and V is TRBV10-3; 10 bases line up with TRBD1. Germline values: CDR1 ENHRY, CDR2 SYGVKD. The CDR3 is 16 residues long. The trim removed 2 bases at V and 5 bases at J, leaving 5 bases unmatched. The CDR3 DNA reads TGTGCCATCAGTGAGCGACAGGGGGCGAGGACCGGGGAGCTGTTTTTT. Translating it yields CAISERQGARTGELFF.

The V call is TRBV10-3, the J call TRBJ2-7; D is perhaps TRBD1 (5 bases). V was cut by 3 bases and J by 0 bases, with 12 bases left in between. CDR1 is ENHRY, CDR2 SYGVKD, per germline. The CDR3 runs 15 residues. The CDR3 protein is CAISDTDRSSYEQYF. In nucleotides, the CDR3 is TGTGCCATCAGTGATACCGACAGAAGCTCCTACGAGCAGTACTTC.

This chain joins TRBV20-1 and TRBJ2-3; possible D gene TRBD2, 6 bases. The CDR3 covers 14 residues. The ends were cut back, 0 bases at V and 5 bases at J, with 12 bases in the middle. Germline V CDR1 and CDR2: DFQATT, SNEGSKA (reference sequence). This CDR3 reads CSAREIGGEDTQYF. CDR3 DNA: TGCAGTGCTAGAGAAATCGGCGGGGAAGATACGCAGTATTTT.

The genes are TRBV21-1 and TRBJ2-1; TRBD2, as called in the table, went unchecked against the DNA. TRBV21-1 has pseudogene status. CDR3 size: 18 residues. The CDR3 DNA reads TGTGCCAGCAGCAAGTATAGGGGACTACTTTTCTCCTACAATGAGCAGTTCTTC. Encoded protein: CASSKYRGLLFSYNEQFF.

The rearrangement links TRBV7-2 to TRBJ2-2; 9 bases line up with TRBD1. In germline, CDR1 is SGHTA, CDR2 FQGNSA. Trimming at V came to 4 bases and at J to 4 bases, leaving 4 bases not matched to a gene. This CDR3 comprises 15 residues. This chain's CDR3 is CASSSAGQGTGELFF. As DNA, the CDR3 is TGTGCCAGCAGCTCAGCGGGACAGGGCACCGGGGAGCTGTTTTTT.

A remark on this clonotype: The junction does not match germline at one end; this may be a read error. This rearrangement joins TRBV12-3 or TRBV12-4 to TRBJ2-3; 7 bases fit TRBD2. This CDR3 contains 17 residues. CDR3 region: CAISLAMGGESTDTQYF. DNA of the CDR3: TGTGCCATCAGTTTAGCAATGGGGGGGGAAAGCACAGATACGCAGTATTTT.

The sample holds a few counts of this clonotype. This chain joins TRBV12-3 or TRBV12-4 and TRBJ2-5; 12 bases fit TRBD1. CDR3 length: 15 amino acids. Trimming took 6 bases from V and 6 from J; bases not matched to a gene: 8. CDR3 sequence: CASRPGTGGAKTQYF. The CDR3 nucleotides read TGTGCCAGCAGACCCGGGACAGGGGGCGCGAAGACCCAGTACTTC.

The sample holds a few counts of this clonotype. This chain connects TRBV4-2 to TRBJ2-7; perhaps TRBD2 as D (6 bases). Germline V gene sequence: CDR1 LGHNA, CDR2 YNFKEQ. This CDR3 is 14 amino acids long. V was trimmed by 0 bases and J by 5 bases, leaving 11 bases between them. DNA for the CDR3: TGTGCCAGCAGCCAAGAACTAGCTCACGACGAGCAGTACTTC. As protein: CASSQELAHDEQYF.

The V call is TRBV19, the J call TRBJ2-7; 7 positions agree with TRBD2. The CDR3 is 14 residues long. The germline V gene encodes CDR1 LNHDA and CDR2 SQIVND (reference sequence). J lost 3 bases, V lost 6 bases, and 8 bases had no gene match. The CDR3 region is CASSIRTRDYEQYF. CDR3 nucleotide sequence: TGTGCCAGTAGCATCCGGACTAGAGACTACGAGCAGTACTTC. The complete variable domain, with remaining parts taken from reference TRBV19 and TRBJ2-7, reads DGGITQSPKYLFRKEGQNVTLSCEQNLNHDAMYWYRQDPGQGLRLIYYSQIVNDFQKGDIAEGYSVSREKKESFPLTVTSAQKNPTAFYLCASSIRTRDYEQYFGPGTRLTVT.

This chain joins TRBV20-1 and TRBJ2-6, with a possible D match to TRBD1 (5 bases). This CDR3 region has 14 residues. The V and J ends lost 4 bases and 3 bases respectively, with 10 bases between them. Germline V gives CDR1 DFQATT, CDR2 SNEGSKA (reference sequence). CDR3 bases: TGCAGTGCTATTGTGGGGCTTGGGGCCAACGTCCTGACTTTC. Amino acids: CSAIVGLGANVLTF.

V usage is TRBV27 and J usage is TRBJ2-5, with D possibly called TRBD1 or TRBD2 (6 bases each). Trimming stripped 7 bases from V and 5 bases from J, with 17 bases between. The CDR3 totals 14 residues. Per the germline V gene, CDR1 is MNHEY and CDR2 is SMNVEV (reference sequence). The CDR3 bases are TGTGCCAGCATGGAGTGGGGGGCCATGGAGACCCAGTACTTC. The encoded protein is CASMEWGAMETQYF.

The CDR3: CASSLSHRLAPRGADTQYF. DNA for the CDR3: TGTGCCAGCAGCTTATCCCACCGTTTGGCTCCCCGGGGCGCAGATACGCAGTATTTT. The genes are TRBV11-1 and TRBJ2-3; D could derive from TRBD1 or TRBD2 (5 bases each). The germline gives CDR1 SGHAT, CDR2 FQDESV (reference sequence). Trimming stripped 2 bases from V and 4 bases from J, with 25 bases between. The CDR3 runs 19 residues.

This clonotype was seen many times. The chain has TRBV4-1 and TRBJ2-1, with 8 bases matching TRBD1. V lost 2 bases to trimming and J lost 7 bases; unmatched junction nucleotides: 7. The CDR3 runs 15 residues. In germline, CDR1 is MGHRA, CDR2 YSYEKL. DNA of the CDR3: TGCGCCAGCAGCCAATATCAGGGGGCGCTAAATGAGCAGTTCTTC. Amino acid sequence: CASSQYQGALNEQFF.

The V call is TRBV19, the J call TRBJ2-2; D uncertain. CDR3 length: 15 residues. Germline CDR1 is LNHDA and CDR2 is SQIVND (reference sequence). The germline V and J ends were trimmed by 1 base and 3 bases, with 9 bases remaining between them. In DNA form, the CDR3 reads TGTGCCAGTAGTATAGCGGGCGGCTACACCGGGGAGCTGTTTTTT. It is translated as CASSIAGGYTGELFF.

This clonotype was detected ten times or more. The chain has TRBV7-2 and TRBJ1-5; D ambiguous. The CDR3 is 14 amino acids. V was trimmed by 1 base and J by 5 bases, leaving 9 bases between them. The germline V gene has CDR1 SGHTA and CDR2 FQGNSA. This CDR3 is CASSLGSPHQPQHF. The CDR3 coding sequence is TGTGCCAGCAGCTTAGGATCGCCACATCAGCCCCAGCATTTT.

This clonotype was recorded a few times. The chain links TRBV4-2 to TRBJ2-4; the D gene is possibly TRBD1 (6 bases). The V end lost 0 bases, the J end lost 7 bases, and 19 bases lay between the germline ends. Germline CDR1 reads LGHNA; CDR2 reads YNFKEQ. The CDR3 is 17 residues long. As DNA, the CDR3 is TGTGCCAGCAGCCAAGATTGGGAACAGGGAAGAGTGAACATTCAGTACTTC. Translation: CASSQDWEQGRVNIQYF.

The V call is TRBV14, the J call TRBJ1-3; D is unresolved. Trimming shortened V by 2 bases and J by 6 bases, and 5 bases separated the two germline ends. Germline CDR1 is SGHDN and CDR2 is FVKESK. The CDR3 runs to 12 residues. CDR3 DNA: TGTGCCAGCAGCCAATCCCCAAACACCATATATTTT. It encodes CASSQSPNTIYF.

This chain connects TRBV7-9 to TRBJ2-7, with D perhaps TRBD1 (5 bases). CDR1 and CDR2 from the germline V gene are SEHNR and FQNEAQ (reference sequence). Trimming removed 3 bases from V and 0 bases from J, with 12 bases in between. The CDR3 is made up of 15 amino acids. In DNA form, the CDR3 reads TGTGCCAGCAGCTTGCCTGGGGCTAGCTCCTACGAGCAGTACTTC. It codes for CASSLPGASSYEQYF.